This is a list of T cell receptor beta chains from one sample in a study of early T cells in non-severe SARS-CoV-2 infection. TCRdb reanalysed the 5' RACE reads using MiXCR and keeps one entry per CDR3 protein. Seen here are 30,000 to 40,000 distinct CDR3 sequences, 5.4% observed once, and the top ten hold 6% to 7%. This specimen consisted of whole blood, obtained at baseline. The receptors originated from an adult who was a healthcare worker with PCR-confirmed SARS-CoV-2 infection or an uninfected control (not recorded which). Each CDR3 is given with its conserved first and last residue. D genes are given only for firm matches. Part of the rows lack a size; the others show once, few, many or a class for expanded clones.

j_gene: TRBJ2-1
abundance: many
d_gene: -
v_gene: TRBV20-1
CDR3nt: TGCAGTGCCGGTACGGGAGCGAATGAGCAGTTCTTC
CDR3aa: CSAGTGANEQFF

j_gene: TRBJ1-3
abundance: -
d_gene: -
v_gene: TRBV7-6
CDR3nt: TGTGCCAGCAGCCAAACAGCGGAGTCAGTGGGAAACACCATATATTTT
CDR3aa: CASSQTAESVGNTIYF

j_gene: TRBJ2-2
abundance: many
d_gene: -
v_gene: TRBV20-1
CDR3nt: TGCAGTGCTAGGGGCAGGTCGAACACCGGGGAGCTGTTTTTT
CDR3aa: CSARGRSNTGELFF

j_gene: TRBJ1-4
abundance: many
d_gene: -
v_gene: TRBV6-1
CDR3nt: TGTGCCAGCATGGAAGGTAACAGGATAAATGAAAAACTGTTTTTT
CDR3aa: CASMEGNRINEKLFF

j_gene: TRBJ2-7
abundance: many
d_gene: -
v_gene: TRBV9
CDR3nt: TGTGCCAGCAGCGTAGATCCGAGCTCCTACGAGCAGTACTTC
CDR3aa: CASSVDPSSYEQYF

j_gene: TRBJ2-1
abundance: many
d_gene: TRBD2
v_gene: TRBV9
CDR3nt: TGTGCCAGCAGCCCGGGACTAGCTGCATCCTACAATGAGCAGTTCTTC
CDR3aa: CASSPGLAASYNEQFF

j_gene: TRBJ1-4
abundance: -
d_gene: -
v_gene: TRBV30
CDR3nt: TGTGCCTGGAGTGTAGGCAGGGTGGAGAAACTGTTTTTT
CDR3aa: CAWSVGRVEKLFF

j_gene: TRBJ2-7
abundance: few
d_gene: TRBD1
v_gene: TRBV28
CDR3nt: TGTGCCAGCAGTTGGACAGGGGACCCCTACGAGCAGTACTTC
CDR3aa: CASSWTGDPYEQYF

j_gene: TRBJ2-1
abundance: many
d_gene: TRBD2
v_gene: TRBV6-2/TRBV6-3
CDR3nt: TGTGCCAGCAGCTATTCCGGGACTAGTAAGGGCAATGAGCAGTTCTTC
CDR3aa: CASSYSGTSKGNEQFF

j_gene: TRBJ1-6
abundance: -
d_gene: TRBD1
v_gene: TRBV6-4
CDR3nt: TGTGCCAGCAGCCACCAGGGGGGAGATTCACCCCTCCACTTT
CDR3aa: CASSHQGGDSPLHF

j_gene: TRBJ2-1
abundance: many
d_gene: -
v_gene: TRBV4-1
CDR3nt: TGCGCCAGCAGCCAAGATTTAACGAAGAGCGCCTACAATGAGCAGTTCTTC
CDR3aa: CASSQDLTKSAYNEQFF

j_gene: TRBJ2-6
abundance: many
d_gene: TRBD1
v_gene: TRBV4-2
CDR3nt: TGTGCCAGCAGCCAAACGACAGGGAACTCTGGGGCCAACGTCCTGACTTTC
CDR3aa: CASSQTTGNSGANVLTF

j_gene: TRBJ2-5
abundance: few
d_gene: -
v_gene: TRBV11-2
CDR3nt: TGTGCCAGCAGCTTAGAGGCGGGATCCCAAGAGACCCAGTACTTC
CDR3aa: CASSLEAGSQETQYF

j_gene: TRBJ2-1
abundance: many
d_gene: -
v_gene: TRBV19
CDR3nt: TGTGCCAGTAGTATCCGCGGGGGCGTAAATGAGCAGTTCTTC
CDR3aa: CASSIRGGVNEQFF

j_gene: TRBJ1-6
abundance: many
d_gene: -
v_gene: TRBV20-1
CDR3nt: TGCAGTGCTAGTCTCAGCAGCTCCTATAATTCACCCCTCCACTTT
CDR3aa: CSASLSSSYNSPLHF

j_gene: TRBJ2-7
abundance: many
d_gene: TRBD2
v_gene: TRBV20-1
CDR3nt: TGCAGTGTCCAGAACCCTAGCGGGCTGTCCCGGGAGCAGTACTTC
CDR3aa: CSVQNPSGLSREQYF

j_gene: TRBJ1-5
abundance: many
d_gene: -
v_gene: TRBV5-1
CDR3nt: TGCGCCAGCAGCAGGGCTAGCAATCAGCCCCAGCATTTT
CDR3aa: CASSRASNQPQHF

j_gene: TRBJ2-1
abundance: few
d_gene: -
v_gene: TRBV24-1
CDR3nt: TGTGCCACCAGTGATTTTGGACAGTACAATGAGCAGTTCTTC
CDR3aa: CATSDFGQYNEQFF

j_gene: TRBJ2-5
abundance: many
d_gene: -
v_gene: TRBV7-9
CDR3nt: TGTGCCAGCAGCTTAGCGGGGGGGCGCGGGGCTGAGACCCAGTACTTC
CDR3aa: CASSLAGGRGAETQYF

j_gene: TRBJ2-5
abundance: many
d_gene: TRBD2
v_gene: TRBV20-1
CDR3nt: TGCAGTGCTCCAATAGCGGGGGGACAAGAGACCCAGTACTTC
CDR3aa: CSAPIAGGQETQYF

j_gene: TRBJ2-7
abundance: -
d_gene: -
v_gene: TRBV20-1
CDR3nt: TGCAGTGCTAGTGGGGGGGACAGAACTTTATACGAGCAGTACTTC
CDR3aa: CSASGGDRTLYEQYF

j_gene: TRBJ2-3
abundance: many
d_gene: TRBD2
v_gene: TRBV4-1
CDR3nt: TGCGCCAGCAGCACCGAACTAGCGGGTAGCACAGATACGCAGTATTTT
CDR3aa: CASSTELAGSTDTQYF

j_gene: TRBJ2-1
abundance: many
d_gene: -
v_gene: TRBV20-1
CDR3nt: TGCAGTGCTTGGAAGGGAGTCAATCCTAACAATGAGCAGTTCTTC
CDR3aa: CSAWKGVNPNNEQFF

j_gene: TRBJ1-5
abundance: few
d_gene: -
v_gene: TRBV5-1
CDR3nt: TGCGCCAGCAGCTTGGAATCCAGGGCTGGGCAGCCCCAGCATTTT
CDR3aa: CASSLESRAGQPQHF

j_gene: TRBJ2-1
abundance: many
d_gene: -
v_gene: TRBV11-2
CDR3nt: TGTGCCAGCAGCATAACCATAATCGGATACAATGAGCAGTTCTTC
CDR3aa: CASSITIIGYNEQFF

j_gene: TRBJ2-2
abundance: once
d_gene: TRBD2
v_gene: TRBV5-4
CDR3nt: TGTGCCAGCAGCCCGGGACTAGCGGAGACGAACACCGGGGAGCTGTTTTTT
CDR3aa: CASSPGLAETNTGELFF

j_gene: TRBJ2-7
abundance: many
d_gene: -
v_gene: TRBV30
CDR3nt: TGTGCCTACATGGACCCTCCCTACGAGCAGTACTTC
CDR3aa: CAYMDPPYEQYF

j_gene: TRBJ1-2
abundance: many
d_gene: -
v_gene: TRBV10-3
CDR3nt: TGTGCCATCAGTGAACCCAGGCGGACACCTTATGGCTACACCTTC
CDR3aa: CAISEPRRTPYGYTF

j_gene: TRBJ1-6
abundance: many
d_gene: -
v_gene: TRBV11-2
CDR3nt: TGTGCCAGCAGCTTAGCGGGGTATTCACCCCTCCACTTT
CDR3aa: CASSLAGYSPLHF

j_gene: TRBJ2-5
abundance: many
d_gene: -
v_gene: TRBV2
CDR3nt: TGTGCCAGTCACCGGGAAGGGGAGACCCAGTACTTC
CDR3aa: CASHREGETQYF

j_gene: TRBJ1-6
abundance: many
d_gene: -
v_gene: TRBV3-1
CDR3nt: TGTGCCAGCAGCCAACTTGGGAATTCACCCCTCCACTTT
CDR3aa: CASSQLGNSPLHF

j_gene: TRBJ1-1
abundance: many
d_gene: -
v_gene: TRBV29-1
CDR3nt: TGCAGTCAAACCGACAGCCCGAACACTGAAGCTTTCTTT
CDR3aa: CSQTDSPNTEAFF

j_gene: TRBJ2-2
abundance: many
d_gene: TRBD2
v_gene: TRBV6-5
CDR3nt: TGTGCCAGCAGTTATTCGGGACTAGCGGGTAACACCGGGGAGCTGTTTTTT
CDR3aa: CASSYSGLAGNTGELFF

j_gene: TRBJ2-5
abundance: many
d_gene: TRBD2
v_gene: TRBV6-6
CDR3nt: TGTGCCAGCAGTTACCCGCTAGCGGGAGCCTCGGGAGAGACCCAGTACTTC
CDR3aa: CASSYPLAGASGETQYF

j_gene: TRBJ2-1
abundance: many
d_gene: TRBD2
v_gene: TRBV7-9
CDR3nt: TGTGCCAGCGAGAGCGGGAGTGTGCACAATGAGCAGTTCTTC
CDR3aa: CASESGSVHNEQFF

j_gene: TRBJ2-1
abundance: -
d_gene: TRBD2
v_gene: TRBV7-9
CDR3nt: TGTGCCAGCAGCTTTGCAGCGGGAGGGTATGGTGAGCAGTTCTTC
CDR3aa: CASSFAAGGYGEQFF

j_gene: TRBJ2-1
abundance: many
d_gene: -
v_gene: TRBV20-1
CDR3nt: TGCAGTGCTAGGGTCTATGGGGGTGAGCAGTTCTTC
CDR3aa: CSARVYGGEQFF

j_gene: TRBJ2-1
abundance: many
d_gene: TRBD2
v_gene: TRBV28
CDR3nt: TGTGCCAGCAGTCAGGGACTAGCGGGAAGTGGGGGCTACAATGAGCAGTTCTTC
CDR3aa: CASSQGLAGSGGYNEQFF

j_gene: TRBJ2-7
abundance: -
d_gene: -
v_gene: TRBV28
CDR3nt: TGTGCCAGCAGTTCCAATTGGGGCTACGAGCAGTACTTC
CDR3aa: CASSSNWGYEQYF

j_gene: TRBJ2-2
abundance: many
d_gene: -
v_gene: TRBV5-1
CDR3nt: TGCGCCAGCAGCTCCACACTTACGAACACCGGGGAGCTGTTTTTT
CDR3aa: CASSSTLTNTGELFF

j_gene: TRBJ1-1
abundance: many
d_gene: -
v_gene: TRBV13
CDR3nt: TGTGCCAGCAGCCCTCCGCGGAACACTGAAGCTTTCTTT
CDR3aa: CASSPPRNTEAFF

j_gene: TRBJ2-1
abundance: many
d_gene: TRBD2
v_gene: TRBV7-2
CDR3nt: TGTGCCAGCAGAGGTCCGGGACTAGCGGAGCAGTTCTTC
CDR3aa: CASRGPGLAEQFF

j_gene: TRBJ2-1
abundance: many
d_gene: -
v_gene: TRBV24-1
CDR3nt: TGTGCCACCAGTATGGGGTACAATGAGCAGTTCTTC
CDR3aa: CATSMGYNEQFF

j_gene: TRBJ2-1
abundance: few
d_gene: TRBD2
v_gene: TRBV6-2/TRBV6-3
CDR3nt: TGTGCCAGCAGTTCCTTGGGGTGGGAGGGTTACAATGAGCAGTTCTTC
CDR3aa: CASSSLGWEGYNEQFF

j_gene: TRBJ2-2
abundance: many
d_gene: -
v_gene: TRBV6-4
CDR3nt: TGTGCCAGCAGTGACGAGGACACCGGGGAGCTGTTTTTT
CDR3aa: CASSDEDTGELFF

j_gene: TRBJ1-1
abundance: many
d_gene: -
v_gene: TRBV24-1
CDR3nt: TGTGCCACCAGTGTAAGAGAGCGGGAGAGAGGCACTGAAGCTTTCTTT
CDR3aa: CATSVRERERGTEAFF

j_gene: TRBJ1-1
abundance: few
d_gene: -
v_gene: TRBV20-1
CDR3nt: TGCAGTGCTTCGACAGGTCAGAACACTGAAGCTTTCTTT
CDR3aa: CSASTGQNTEAFF

j_gene: TRBJ2-2
abundance: many
d_gene: -
v_gene: TRBV24-1
CDR3nt: TGTGCCACCAGTGACGACGGGACCCTCCACACCGGGGAGCTGTTTTTT
CDR3aa: CATSDDGTLHTGELFF

j_gene: TRBJ1-1
abundance: many
d_gene: TRBD1
v_gene: TRBV18
CDR3nt: TGTGCCAGCTCACCGGGACAGAGGAACACTGAAGCTTTCTTT
CDR3aa: CASSPGQRNTEAFF

j_gene: TRBJ2-5
abundance: many
d_gene: -
v_gene: TRBV19
CDR3nt: TGTGCCAGTAGTATTGACCGCGAGACCCAGTACTTC
CDR3aa: CASSIDRETQYF